This is a list of T cell receptor beta chains from one sample in a study of OX40 agonist ivuxolimab in advanced cancers. Only in-frame clones appear in the TCRdb table, and some are missing; sequencing was by immunoSEQ multiplex PCR. The repertoire holds fewer than 100,000 clones, with about 80% as singletons. This specimen consisted of CD4+ or CD8+ T cells sorted from blood, obtained in a trial of the OX40 agonist ivuxolimab. Receptor source: an adult with an advanced solid tumor such as melanoma, head and neck, liver or kidney cancer. The CDR3 runs from the conserved cysteine through the conserved F or W. D genes are given only for firm matches. Clone size, where shown, is once, few, many, or a class for clones that have expanded.

DNA	CDR3	size	length	V	D	J
TGCGCCAGCTCCACGATCTCTGGAAACACCATATATTTT	CASSTISGNTIYF	NA	13	TRBV5-1	NA	TRBJ1-3
TGCGCCAGCAGCTTGGGTAACGCTGGAAACACCATATATTTT	CASSLGNAGNTIYF	NA	14	TRBV5-1	NA	TRBJ1-3
TGTGCCAGCAGTTACTCGGTCAATTCGGACACTGAAGCTTTCTTT	CASSYSVNSDTEAFF	NA	15	TRBV6-5	NA	TRBJ1-1
TGTGCCAGCACCCGTCACGGACAAGGGTATGGCTACACCTTC	CASTRHGQGYGYTF	NA	14	TRBV6-1	NA	TRBJ1-2
TGTGCCAGCAGCTGGGCACCCGGAAACACCATATATTTT	CASSWAPGNTIYF	NA	13	TRBV5-8	NA	TRBJ1-3
TGTGCCAGCAGCTCAGGGTGGGAGACCCAGTACTTC	CASSSGWETQYF	NA	12	TRBV5-6	NA	TRBJ2-5
TGTGCCAGCAGTGAATACCCGAGGGGTCAGCCCCAGCATTTT	CASSEYPRGQPQHF	NA	14	TRBV6-1	NA	TRBJ1-5
TGTGCCAGCAGCCCCGCGGGTGACAATCAGCCCCAGCATTTT	CASSPAGDNQPQHF	NA	14	TRBV28	NA	TRBJ1-5
TGTGCCAGCAGCCCTAGAACCGGGACAGGGGACTATGGCTACACCTTC	CASSPRTGTGDYGYTF	once	16	TRBV7-2	TRBD1	TRBJ1-2
TGTGCCAGCAGTTTAGAGGGGAGGGTGAAGGCGTATTTT	CASSLEGRVKAYF	NA	13	TRBV27	TRBD2	TRBJ2-3
TGTGCCACCAGCAGAGTGCGCGGAACCTACGAGCAGTACTTC	CATSRVRGTYEQYF	NA	14	TRBV15	NA	TRBJ2-7
TGTGCCAGCAGTTTTCAGGCTAACCGGGCGGGCAATGAGCAGTTCTTC	CASSFQANRAGNEQFF	NA	16	TRBV28	NA	TRBJ2-1
TGTGCCAGTAGTATCCCACACTCGGCAGACCTTAATGAAAAACTGTTTTTT	CASSIPHSADLNEKLFF	NA	17	TRBV19	NA	TRBJ1-4
TGTGCCAGCAGCTTAGGGGGTGCGCCTTTCAATCAGCCCCAGCATTTT	CASSLGGAPFNQPQHF	NA	16	TRBV7-9	NA	TRBJ1-5
TGTGCCAGCGGGCCGGACAGGACGACCGGGGAGCTGTTTTTT	CASGPDRTTGELFF	NA	14	TRBV6-5	TRBD1	TRBJ2-2
TGTGCCAGCAGTTTTCGTTCGGGCTATGGCTACACCTTC	CASSFRSGYGYTF	NA	13	TRBV27	NA	TRBJ1-2
TGCGCCAGCACCCTGGGGGTAGCTACCTCCTACAATGAGCAGTTCTTC	CASTLGVATSYNEQFF	few	16	TRBV5-1	NA	TRBJ2-1
TGTGCCAGCAGCGCCCCGAGGGTAGTGGCGTACAATGAGCAGTTCTTC	CASSAPRVVAYNEQFF	NA	16	TRBV7-9	NA	TRBJ2-1
TGTGCCAGTAGTATAGCAGGGGGCGTTGCCGGGGAGCTGTTTTTT	CASSIAGGVAGELFF	NA	15	TRBV19	TRBD1	TRBJ2-2
TGTGCCAGCAGTTTATCGGGGGGGTCCGGTGGCTACACCTTC	CASSLSGGSGGYTF	NA	14	TRBV27	NA	TRBJ1-2
TGTGCCAGCAGTGAACAGGGGTTCACTGAAGCTTTCTTT	CASSEQGFTEAFF	NA	13	TRBV6-1	NA	TRBJ1-1
TGTGCCAGCAGCCAGCAGGGTATCGCGTCCGAAAAACTGTTTTTT	CASSQQGIASEKLFF	NA	15	TRBV2	NA	TRBJ1-4
TGCGCCAGCAGCCGTTGGACTAGCGGGAGCGATGAGCAGTTCTTC	CASSRWTSGSDEQFF	few	15	TRBV5-1	TRBD2	TRBJ2-1
TGTGCCAGCAGCACAGCCGGGACAGGGGGCGACGAGCAGTACTTC	CASSTAGTGGDEQYF	NA	15	TRBV7-9	TRBD1	TRBJ2-7
TGTGCCAGCAGTTATGGACAGGGAAGCTCTGGAAACACCATATATTTT	CASSYGQGSSGNTIYF	NA	16	TRBV6-6	TRBD1	TRBJ1-3
TGCGCCAGCAGCTGGGGTTCCATGAACACTGAAGCTTTCTTT	CASSWGSMNTEAFF	NA	14	TRBV5-1	NA	TRBJ1-1
TGTGCCAGCAGCCAAGCCCATATCACCCAGTACTTC	CASSQAHITQYF	NA	12	TRBV14	NA	TRBJ2-5
TGTGCCAGCAGTATGGACATTAACTATGGCTACACCTTC	CASSMDINYGYTF	NA	13	TRBV6-1	NA	TRBJ1-2
TGTGCCAGCAGCTTAAGTCAAGGCTACGAGCAGTACTTC	CASSLSQGYEQYF	NA	13	TRBV7-3	NA	TRBJ2-7
TGTGCCAGCTCACTCTACAGGGCCAAGAACACTGAAGCTTTCTTT	CASSLYRAKNTEAFF	NA	15	TRBV18	NA	TRBJ1-1
TGTGCCAGCAGTTCTCCGGGGGCCTCAATCGAAAAACTGTTTTTT	CASSSPGASIEKLFF	NA	15	TRBV27	NA	TRBJ1-4
TGTGCCAGCAGCTTAGGGGGCCGACGAAAAGGCTACACCTTC	CASSLGGRRKGYTF	NA	14	TRBV7-8	NA	TRBJ1-2
TGTGCCAGTAATGACCGGAGCTCCTACAATGAGCAGTTCTTC	CASNDRSSYNEQFF	NA	14	TRBV19	NA	TRBJ2-1
TGTGCCAGTAGTCGGGGGCCCGGCCAAGAGACCCAGTACTTC	CASSRGPGQETQYF	NA	14	TRBV19	NA	TRBJ2-5
TGTGCCAGCAGTGAATGGGGGGAAGAGACCCAGTACTTC	CASSEWGEETQYF	NA	13	TRBV6-1	NA	TRBJ2-5
TGTGCCAGCAGTTACTCGCCCGACAGACCCTATGGCTACACCTTC	CASSYSPDRPYGYTF	NA	15	TRBV6-6	NA	TRBJ1-2